This record covers a single TCR beta chain. Its cognate antigen is unknown. The protocol was immunoSEQ multiplex PCR, while the TCRdb copy is restricted to in-frame clones and leaves out a portion. The sample lists around 990,000 clones; approximately 75% were seen once. Into CD45RA+ naive and CD45RA-negative memory subsets, the CD4+ cells were split. This specimen belongs to a study of shared clonotypes between healthy human individuals. Study outcomes and limitations: Generation of non-shared clonotypes was less probable than generation of clonotypes shared by all four donors. The sharing of 4% to 5.5% of naive CD4 clonotypes was seen across several donors.

This TCR derives from a man aged 18 to 30 in good health. Some clones in this sample may be carry-over from other donors' samples. Sequencing input: memory CD4+ T cells from PBMCs. Regarding subset: CD45RA-negative fraction.

The CDR3 DNA is TGTGCCTGCACCTGGAGGGGGATCTCTGGAAACACCATATATTTT. Protein product: CACTWRGISGNTIYF. The chain links TRBV30 to TRBJ1-3, with a weak D call TRBD1 (6 bases). The CDR3 is 15 amino acids. The V end lost 6 bases, the J end lost 0 bases, and 15 bases lay between the germline ends. Germline CDR1 GTSNPN, CDR2 SVGIG (reference sequence).